This T cell receptor (beta chain) was identified during a study of shared clonotypes between healthy human individuals. General study points: Larger richness was generally estimated for naive than memory subsets. What rarefaction showed was incomplete sorted-subset sequencing despite large depth.

The length of the CDR3 is 11 residues. V lost 5 bases, J lost 2 bases, and 3 bases lay in between. The germline gives CDR1 SEHNR, CDR2 FQNEAQ (reference sequence). Remarks on this clone: The antigen is unknown. The same CDR3 is also encoded by other DNA sequences in this sample.

The method was immunoSEQ multiplex PCR; TCRdb's version includes in-frame clones alone and lacks a portion of them. The sample lists some 1 million clones, 60% to 80% occurring once. The sample taken for sequencing was memory CD4+ T cells sorted from blood. Regarding subset: CD45RA-negative fraction. The sequence came from a man younger than 35 in good health. The rearrangement joins TRBV7-9 to TRBJ1-1; D not resolved. The CDR3 nucleotides read TGTGCCAGCAGCCTCAACACTGAAGCTTTCTTT. This gives the protein CASSLNTEAFF. Full variable domain (remainder filled in from reference TRBV7-9 and TRBJ1-1): DTGVSQNPRHKITKRGQNVTFRCDPISEHNRLYWYRQTLGQGPEFLTYFQNEAQLEKSRLLSDRFSAERPKGSFSTLEIQRTEQGDSAMYLCASSLNTEAFFGQGTRLTVV.